Reported below is one T cell receptor (beta chain). Its antigen is unknown. This entry belongs to a study of Graves' ophthalmopathy and Graves' hyperthyroidism. Overall study results and limits: The majority of expanded thyroid clonotypes above 0.001 frequency also occurred in blood.

The CDR3 runs 16 residues. V shed 4 bases and J 6 bases; nucleotides not matched to a gene: 11. In germline, CDR1 is SGHRS, CDR2 YFSETQ. RNA served as the template for amplifying TCR beta CDR3 regions. RT-PCR was first run with HTBI primers, then multiplex PCR in a second round. TCRdb passed the multiplex PCR reads through MiXCR, listing each CDR3 protein once. The table lists about 210,000 distinct CDR3 sequences, 25% to 30% of them singletons. Diagnosis relied on clinical symptoms, serum thyroxine, TRAb, thyroid ultrasound and orbital computed tomography. From fresh peripheral blood, around 10 ml in volume, the PBMCs were obtained.

The sequence was collected from a man aged 45-65 years with Graves' ophthalmopathy. The chain is built from TRBV5-1 and TRBJ2-2; the match to TRBD1 covers 8 bases. The specimen sequenced was peripheral blood. The CDR3 loop is CASSVGQGVGSGELFF. CDR3 sequence (DNA): TGCGCCAGCAGCGTCGGACAGGGAGTGGGATCCGGGGAGCTGTTTTTT.